These 24 T cell receptor beta chains share one sample of origin, sequenced in a study of T-cell reconstitution after alpha-beta-depleted transplantation in children (dated by TCRdb to about 2016). The library relied on PCR. TCRdb records Illumina HiSeq 2500 as the sequencer. TCR library preparation used molecular barcoding, with unique molecular identifiers applied to normalize quantification of the TCRbeta repertoire. TCRdb applied fastp at Q25 and MiXCR to the public reads, then kept only in-frame beta chains. Each entry is one CDR3 protein sequence, shown with its most common DNA and genes. This sample holds 75,000 to 80,000 distinct CDR3 sequences; around a sixth were observed only once. Together, the top ten hold about 54% of the sample. The treatment or condition label on this specimen signifies: allogeneic hematopoietic cell transplantation with graft depleted of TCRalphabeta T cells and CD19 B cells.

This specimen was PBMCs, mostly from graft donor cells, taken 360 days after TCRalphabeta/CD19-depleted stem cell transplant. Every receptor here comes from a male patient under 10 years old who had a stem cell transplant for acute lymphoblastic leukemia, so the T cells may come from the graft donor.

The chain recombines TRBV28 with TRBJ2-1; 9 bases are shared with TRBD2. With V trimmed by 4 bases and J by 8 bases, 9 bases remained unmatched. This CDR3 is 15 amino acids long. CDR1 MDHEN and CDR2 SYDVKM come from the germline V gene. Written as DNA, the CDR3 is TGTGCCAGCAGTTGGGGCGGGAGGGCCGTGGATGAGCAGTTCTTC. Its translation: CASSWGGRAVDEQFF.

V and J are TRBV11-2 and TRBJ2-5, with 7 bases lining up with TRBD2. From germline, CDR1 is SGHAT and CDR2 FQNNGV. J was trimmed by 7 bases and V by 1 base; bases with no gene match: 15. The CDR3 runs 17 residues. The CDR3 nucleotides are TGTGCCAGCAGCTTAGGTGGCGGGAGTACGAATTTGGGGACCCAGTACTTC. Protein product: CASSLGGGSTNLGTQYF.

This chain joins TRBV19 and TRBJ2-1; 12 nucleotides line up with TRBD1. This CDR3 spans 16 amino acids. Germline values: CDR1 LNHDA, CDR2 SQIVND (reference sequence). Trimming took 5 bases from V and 1 from J; bases not matched to a gene: 3. The CDR3 DNA follows: TGTGCCAGTAGTTGGGGACAGGGGGCTTCCTACAATGAGCAGTTCTTC. Protein: CASSWGQGASYNEQFF.

This clonotype was counted a few times. The CDR3 here is CASSPERAGDEQFF. The CDR3 DNA follows: TGTGCCAGCAGCCCGGAGCGGGCCGGAGATGAGCAGTTCTTC. The chain has TRBV7-9 and TRBJ2-1; a weak D match, TRBD2 (6 bases). The ends were cut back, 5 bases at V and 8 bases at J, with 16 bases in the middle. The CDR3 totals 14 residues. Per germline, CDR1 SEHNR and CDR2 FQNEAQ (reference sequence).

This clonotype was seen more than once but under ten times. This chain joins TRBV12-3 or TRBV12-4 and TRBJ2-5, with no clear D. The CDR3 covers 11 residues. Between the trimmed V and J ends, which lost 3 bases and 5 bases, there was a span of 4 bases. CDR3 nucleotides: TGTGCCAGCAGTTTCACGGAGACCCAGTACTTC. Its protein is CASSFTETQYF.

This clonotype was counted between two and nine times. This rearrangement joins TRBV10-2 to TRBJ2-5; D remains unclear. Trimming pared 0 bases from V and 4 bases from J, leaving 6 bases between. This CDR3 contains 13 residues. Germline lookup yields CDR1 WSHSY and CDR2 SAAADI. The CDR3 region has the DNA TGCGCCAGCAGTGAGTCGGGGTCAGAGACCCAGTACTTC. Amino acids: CASSESGSETQYF.

Points on this clonotype: One end of the junction is discordant with germline, which a read error may explain. The chain links TRBV11-1 to TRBJ2-2; D tentatively reads TRBD1 or TRBD2 (5 bases each). The germline gives CDR1 SGHAT, CDR2 FQDESV (reference sequence). This CDR3 is 14 amino acids long. The CDR3 sequence is CASSLGLLCWELLF. Here the CDR3 DNA reads TGTGCCAGCAGCTTGGGGCTCCTCTGCTGGGAGCTGCTTTTT.

This clonotype was observed a few times. V usage is TRBV9 and J usage is TRBJ2-2, with 10 positions matching TRBD2. From germline, CDR1 is SGDLS and CDR2 YYNGEE. V lost 1 base and J lost 2; bases outside the gene matches: 8. The CDR3 totals 18 residues. The CDR3: CASSVSLAGEVNTGELFF. As DNA, the CDR3 is TGTGCCAGCAGCGTATCCCTAGCGGGAGAGGTTAACACCGGGGAGCTGTTTTTT.

This clonotype was observed at least ten times. The chain links TRBV3-1 to TRBJ2-1, with unresolved D. V shed 4 bases and J shed 3 bases, with 16 bases lying between them. The germline gives CDR1 LGHDT, CDR2 YNNKEL (reference sequence). There are 16 residues in the CDR3. CDR3 bases: TGTGCCAGCAGCCTAAGGATCAGTAATCTCTACAATGAGCAGTTCTTC. Its translation is CASSLRISNLYNEQFF.

This clonotype was detected ten times or more. The V and J genes are TRBV5-1 and TRBJ2-7, with 8 bases fitting TRBD1. CDR1 is SGHRS, CDR2 YFSETQ, per germline. The CDR3 sequence is 15 residues long. V was clipped by 4 bases and J by 0 bases; unmatched bases: 6. CDR3 DNA sequence: TGCGCCAGCAGCCCTAGGACAGGGAGCTCCTACGAGCAGTACTTC. Protein product: CASSPRTGSSYEQYF.

V is TRBV6-1 and J is TRBJ2-5; TRBD1 matches 8 bases. The CDR3 is 16 residues long. Germline lookup yields CDR1 MNHNS and CDR2 SASEGT. V lost 4 bases, J lost 5 bases, and 12 bases stayed unmatched. This CDR3 reads CASSVGVRGPGETQYF. The CDR3 DNA reads as TGTGCCAGCAGTGTTGGAGTCAGGGGGCCGGGGGAGACCCAGTACTTC.

This clonotype was seen only a few times. The J gene is TRBJ2-1, the V gene TRBV7-8; 9 nucleotides align to TRBD1. Germline trimming cut 1 base from V and 8 bases from J; bases unmatched to any gene: 3. The CDR3 covers 14 residues. Germline V gene data show CDR1 as SGHVS and CDR2 as FQNEAQ. The DNA for the CDR3 is TGTGCCAGCAGCTTAGGGGACAGGGTCCATGAGCAGTTCTTC. Amino acid sequence: CASSLGDRVHEQFF.

This clonotype showed up just a few times. The rearrangement uses TRBV19 and TRBJ1-2, with D perhaps matching TRBD1 (5 bases). CDR1 LNHDA and CDR2 SQIVND come from the germline V gene (reference sequence). This CDR3 spans 16 amino acids. V was pared by 8 bases and J by 6 bases, with 25 bases between. CDR3 bases: TGTGCCAGTTGGGACCGTGGGGCCCCACTGTCTGATGGCTACACCTTC. It codes for CASWDRGAPLSDGYTF.

There are a few counts of this clonotype. The chain employs TRBV7-9 and TRBJ1-2; a weak D match, TRBD1 (5 bases). Per germline, CDR1 SEHNR and CDR2 FQNEAQ (reference sequence). The CDR3 totals 13 residues. With 4 bases removed from V and 4 bases from J, the gap between germline ends came to 10 bases. The CDR3 is CASSWDGSYGYTF. The CDR3 bases are TGTGCCAGCAGCTGGGACGGATCCTATGGCTACACCTTC.

This clonotype was counted a few times. The chain links TRBV7-2 to TRBJ2-1; TRBD2 matches 8 bases. This CDR3 comprises 15 residues. The germline CDR1 and CDR2 sequences are SGHTA and FQGNSA. V shed 3 bases, J shed 2 bases, and the junction held 3 bases outside the gene matches. Written as DNA, the CDR3 is TGTGCCAGCAGCTTGGTAGCGGGACCCTACAATGAGCAGTTCTTC. Its protein is CASSLVAGPYNEQFF.

The table lists this clonotype with many counts. The chain uses TRBV27 and TRBJ2-5; 7 bases fit TRBD2. Germline CDR1 and CDR2: MNHEY and SMNVEV (reference sequence). This CDR3 spans 17 amino acids. With V trimmed by 6 bases and J by 5 bases, 18 bases remained unmatched. CDR3 loop: CASRPPRRTSFSETQYF. The CDR3 region has the DNA TGTGCCAGCAGGCCACCGCGTCGGACTAGTTTCTCCGAGACCCAGTACTTC.

This clonotype has more than one count but fewer than ten. The chain combines TRBV12-3 or TRBV12-4 with TRBJ1-1; D ambiguous. V lost 3 bases and J lost 0, with 14 bases in between. This CDR3 is built from 16 residues. CDR3 loop: CASSLYSNFMNTEAFF. The CDR3 DNA is TGTGCCAGCAGTTTGTACAGTAATTTCATGAACACTGAAGCTTTCTTT.

This clonotype was picked up many times. This chain uses TRBV3-1 with TRBJ2-1; 7 bases agree with TRBD2. The CDR3 runs 14 residues. Unmatched junction bases numbered 6, after V lost 4 bases and J lost 6 bases. Per germline, CDR1 LGHDT and CDR2 YNNKEL (reference sequence). The CDR3 DNA is TGTGCCAGCAGCCCTGGACTAGGAGCCAATGAGCAGTTCTTC. Its protein product is CASSPGLGANEQFF.

This clonotype came up many times. The chain has TRBV25-1 and TRBJ1-2; D may be TRBD1 (5 bases). Per the germline V gene, CDR1 is MGHDK and CDR2 is SYGVNS. The CDR3 is 14 amino acids. Trimming shortened V by 1 base and J by 9 bases, and 15 bases separated the two germline ends. This CDR3 reads CASSEFGREERYTF. As DNA, the CDR3 is TGTGCCAGCAGTGAATTTGGCAGGGAAGAGCGCTACACCTTC.

The gene calls are TRBV5-1 and TRBJ1-2; D unresolved. The CDR3 loop spans 14 amino acids. CDR1 is SGHRS and CDR2 is YFSETQ in the germline V gene. With 3 bases removed from V and 4 bases from J, the gap between germline ends came to 13 bases. The CDR3 here is CASSWAAFPYGYTF. The CDR3 DNA sequence: TGCGCCAGCAGCTGGGCAGCCTTCCCCTATGGCTACACCTTC.

The chain couples TRBV29-1 to TRBJ2-1; 10 bases agree with TRBD2. The CDR3 is 14 residues long. Germline lookup yields CDR1 SQVTM and CDR2 ANQGSEA. J gave up 6 bases and V 4 bases, and 6 bases lay outside the gene matches. The CDR3 protein is CSVVALAGVNEQFF. CDR3 coding DNA: TGCAGCGTTGTGGCGCTAGCGGGAGTCAATGAGCAGTTCTTC.

The gene calls are TRBV12-3 or TRBV12-4 and TRBJ1-5; 8 bases are a match to TRBD1. With 6 bases clipped from V and 1 base from J, the junction kept 8 bases outside the gene matches. This CDR3 spans 16 amino acids. CDR3 bases: TGTGCCAGCAGCCGCCGGACAGGGAGAAGCAATCAGCCCCAGCATTTT. This encodes CASSRRTGRSNQPQHF.

The chain has TRBV27 and TRBJ2-3; 7 positions agree with TRBD2. V was clipped by 3 bases and J by 1 base; unmatched bases: 7. CDR1 is MNHEY, CDR2 SMNVEV, per germline (reference sequence). The CDR3 extends over 16 amino acids. The CDR3, as DNA: TGTGCCAGCAGTTTTCGGTGGGACTACCGCACAGATACGCAGTATTTT. Translated, it gives CASSFRWDYRTDTQYF.

This clonotype showed up just a few times. The chain has TRBV2 and TRBJ2-7, with unresolved D. CDR3 length: 11 residues. Germline V CDR1 and CDR2: SNHLY, FYNNEI. Trimming cost V 6 bases and J 4 bases, with 7 bases left between them. CDR3 coding DNA: TGTGCCAGCAGAGAACATTACGAGCAGTACTTC. Its protein product is CASREHYEQYF.